A selection of T cell receptor beta chains follows, all from one sample in a study of blood T cell repertoires in COVID-19. Data came from immunoSEQ multiplex PCR; TCRdb stores just in-frame clones and leaves some out. The table includes 70,000 to 90,000 clones, roughly 85% detected once. Sequencing was carried out using peripheral blood. These receptor sequences come from a man in his fifties or sixties with COVID-19, enrolled during active disease. Both conserved end residues are trimmed from each CDR3. A row's size may be missing; if present it is once, few, many or a size class.

V,J,size,CDR3
TRBV11-2,TRBJ1-2,.,ASSSEQGAYT
TRBV10-3,TRBJ1-4,.,AISADRGRNEKLF
TRBV20-1,TRBJ2-5,.,SASRTSGYRQETQY
TRBV2,TRBJ2-7,.,ASSVGAGGYEQY
TRBV28,TRBJ1-6,.,ASKGFDNSPLH
TRBV11-2,TRBJ2-1,.,ASSLGGFERESYNEQF
TRBV3-1/TRBV3-2,TRBJ1-2,.,ASSQFITGENGYT
TRBV4-1,TRBJ1-2,.,ASSQGGFVRPGYT
TRBV7-2,TRBJ1-2,.,ASSPQGAGNYGYT
TRBV29-1,TRBJ2-2,.,SVRAGVDTGELF
TRBV11-2,TRBJ2-1,.,ASSLSSGRANEQF
TRBV5-1,TRBJ1-1,few,ASSPEITGGMRTEAF
TRBV5-1,TRBJ1-2,.,ASSLVAEYGYT
TRBV6-5,TRBJ1-1,.,ASSYSGGGEAF
TRBV3-1/TRBV3-2,TRBJ2-1,.,ASSSRGTDEQF